Presented here are 10 T cell receptor beta chains from one specimen sequenced in a study of identical twins. TCRdb re-derived calls from the 5' RACE reads in MiXCR, one entry per CDR3 protein. The table lists 450,000 to 600,000 distinct CDR3 sequences, about a fifth of them singletons. These data were likewise used in another study, on yellow fever vaccine responses in identical twins.

The sample consisted of CD4+ T cells sorted from blood. The receptor set was obtained from a woman younger than 35 in good health.

This clonotype was seen only a few times. V usage is TRBV29-1 and J usage is TRBJ2-5; D ambiguous. The CDR3 extends over 13 amino acids. CDR1 and CDR2 (germline): SQVTM, ANQGSEA. V lost 8 bases to trimming and J lost 5 bases, with 18 bases between them. The CDR3 sequence is CSLSKGFKETQYF. The CDR3 DNA sequence: TGCAGCCTCTCCAAAGGATTCAAGGAGACCCAGTACTTC.

This clonotype was counted many times. This sequence joins TRBV12-3 or TRBV12-4 and TRBJ2-4; TRBD1 matches 7 bases. CDR3 length equals 13 residues. V was clipped by 5 bases and J by 9 bases; unmatched bases: 7. The CDR3 sequence: CASSRQGGGIQYF. In DNA form, the CDR3 reads TGTGCCAGCAGTCGACAGGGTGGTGGCATTCAGTACTTC.

The rearrangement uses TRBV21-1 and TRBJ2-1. TRBV21-1 is given as a pseudogene. The CDR3 covers 16 residues. The DNA for the CDR3 is TGTGCCAGCAGCAAAATAGGTCCGAGCTCCTACAATGAGCAGTTCTTC. This codes for CASSKIGPSSYNEQFF.

This sequence joins TRBV20-1 and TRBJ1-4; D unresolved. The CDR3 is made up of 16 amino acids. Germline V lookup: CDR1 DFQATT, CDR2 SNEGSKA (reference sequence). V lost 1 base to trimming and J lost 0 bases, with 12 bases between them. CDR3 DNA sequence: TGCAGTGCTAGAGTATACTCGGATGCAACTAATGAAAAACTGTTTTTT. This codes for CSARVYSDATNEKLFF.

The J gene is TRBJ2-3, the V gene TRBV27; D unclear. CDR1 and CDR2 from the germline V gene are MNHEY and SMNVEV (reference sequence). V was trimmed by 4 bases and J by 0 bases, leaving 11 bases between them. The CDR3 is made up of 15 amino acids. Written as DNA, the CDR3 is TGTGCCAGCAGTTACAGATCACTCAGCACAGATACGCAGTATTTT. Protein product: CASSYRSLSTDTQYF.

This clonotype was detected a few times. J is TRBJ1-1 and V is TRBV5-1, with D maybe TRBD1 (6 bases). The germline gives CDR1 SGHRS, CDR2 YFSETQ. V shed 0 bases and J shed 0 bases, with 12 bases lying between them. The CDR3 sequence is 16 residues long. The CDR3 is CASSLARGHMNTEAFF. In nucleotides, the CDR3 is TGCGCCAGCAGCTTGGCCAGGGGACACATGAACACTGAAGCTTTCTTT.

This clonotype was seen a handful of times. The rearrangement uses TRBV3-1 and TRBJ1-1, with a possible D match to TRBD1 (5 bases). This CDR3 is 15 amino acids long. V dropped 1 base and J dropped 5 bases, with 14 bases sitting between them. Germline V gene data show CDR1 as LGHDT and CDR2 as YNNKEL (reference sequence). CDR3 sequence: CASSQGHLGRTEAFF. For the CDR3, the DNA is TGTGCCAGCAGCCAAGGGCATCTGGGGCGGACTGAAGCTTTCTTT.

This clonotype came up a few times. The CDR3 coding sequence is TGTGCCAGCAGTTTTTCTAGAGGGAGGGGAGAAGCTAACTATGGCTACACCTTC. It yields the protein CASSFSRGRGEANYGYTF. The chain carries TRBV28 and TRBJ1-2; tentatively, D is TRBD1 (5 bases). This CDR3 has 18 amino acids. CDR1 is MDHEN and CDR2 is SYDVKM in the germline V gene. The ends were cut back, 3 bases at V and 0 bases at J, with 20 bases in the middle.

This clonotype has a handful of counts. The genes are TRBV2 and TRBJ2-3; 11 nucleotides line up with TRBD2. CDR3 length equals 16 residues. With 1 base clipped from V and 3 bases from J, the junction kept 3 bases outside the gene matches. From germline, CDR1 is SNHLY and CDR2 FYNNEI. The CDR3: CASSEVSGRGTDTQYF. DNA for the CDR3: TGTGCCAGCAGTGAAGTTAGCGGGAGGGGGACAGATACGCAGTATTTT.

The chain uses TRBV6-1 and TRBJ1-3; no reliable D call. CDR3 length: 13 amino acids. Germline CDR1 and CDR2: MNHNS and SASEGT. Trimming pared 7 bases from V and 3 bases from J, leaving 10 bases between. The CDR3 reads CASTNPGGNTIYF. The CDR3 nucleotides read TGTGCCAGCACCAACCCCGGTGGAAACACCATATATTTT.